Shown below are 21 T cell receptor beta chains from a single sample sequenced in a study of blood T cell repertoires in COVID-19. TCRdb's table, derived via immunoSEQ multiplex PCR, lists solely in-frame clones and lacks some. The sample yields hundreds of thousands of clones, 70% to 90% seen once. The sequencing input was peripheral blood. These TCRs come from a woman between 18 and 29 years old who had recovered from COVID-19.

This sequence joins TRBV4-3 and TRBJ2-5, with 9 bases matching TRBD1. V gave up 1 base and J gave up 4 bases; unmatched junction bases: 4. The CDR3 is 15 residues long. Germline CDR1 LGHNA, CDR2 YSLEER. The CDR3, as DNA: TGCGCCAGCAGCCAAGGGACAGGGGTTGGAGAGACCCAGTACTTC. It codes for CASSQGTGVGETQYF.

The chain has TRBV18 and TRBJ1-1, with 7 bases identical to TRBD1. After removal of 5 bases from V and 5 bases from J, the junction contained 5 bases not matched to a gene. The CDR3 spans 13 residues. Germline V CDR1 and CDR2: KGHSH, LQKENI. The CDR3 nucleotides read TGTGCCAGCTCAGACAGGGAGCGGACTGAAGCTTTCTTT. It translates to CASSDRERTEAFF.

V is TRBV5-1 and J is TRBJ2-1; possibly TRBD1 for D (6 bases). The CDR3 length is 14 residues. Trimming shortened V by 4 bases and J by 8 bases, and 16 bases separated the two germline ends. Germline assignment: CDR1 SGHRS and CDR2 YFSETQ. In DNA form, the CDR3 reads TGCGCCAGCAGCAAGCAGGCAGACAGGCATGAGCAGTTCTTC. Translated, it gives CASSKQADRHEQFF.

This clone appeared a single time. The chain carries TRBV7-6 and TRBJ2-3, with TRBD2 as a possible D gene (5 bases). The CDR3 is made up of 17 amino acids. V shed 0 bases and J shed 2 bases, with 15 bases lying between them. Per the germline V gene, CDR1 is SGHVS and CDR2 is FNYEAQ. The CDR3 DNA sequence: TGTGCCAGCAGCTTAGCAGAGCGGCGCCTGTTCACAGATACGCAGTATTTT. Protein: CASSLAERRLFTDTQYF. Complete variable domain (other parts from reference TRBV7-6 and TRBJ2-3): GAGVSQSPRYKVTKRGQDVALRCDPISGHVSLYWYRQALGQGPEFLTYFNYEAQQDKSGLPNDRFSAERPEGSISTLTIQRTEQRDSAMYRCASSLAERRLFTDTQYFGPGTRLTVL.

The table lists this clone with a count of one. The CDR3 nucleotides read TGTGCCAGCAGCTTAGGAGAGAGCTCTGGAAACACCATATATTTT. Protein sequence: CASSLGESSGNTIYF. The chain uses TRBV7-6 and TRBJ1-3, with D uncertain. The CDR3 covers 15 residues. The germline V gene has CDR1 SGHVS and CDR2 FNYEAQ. Trimming took off 1 base at V and 0 bases at J, with 7 bases between the two ends.

This chain uses TRBV7-2 with TRBJ2-7; 12 nucleotides align to TRBD1. This CDR3 spans 17 amino acids. V was pared by 0 bases and J by 3 bases, with 6 bases of the junction left unmatched. CDR1 is SGHTA and CDR2 is FQGNSA in the germline V gene. The CDR3 DNA is TGTGCCAGCAGCTTAGCGGGGGGACAGGGGGCAAGCTACGAGCAGTACTTC. This gives the protein CASSLAGGQGASYEQYF.

The chain recombines TRBV11-2 with TRBJ2-3; 13 bases fit TRBD2. Germline lookup yields CDR1 SGHAT and CDR2 FQNNGV. This CDR3 is 17 amino acids long. The V segment lost 5 bases and the J segment 2 bases; nucleotides outside the gene matches: 7. The chain's CDR3 is CASSQRGLAGNTDTQYF. DNA for the CDR3: TGTGCCAGCAGCCAAAGGGGACTAGCGGGGAACACAGATACGCAGTATTTT.

The rearrangement uses TRBV6-5 and TRBJ1-1; D is ambiguous. The CDR3 is made up of 13 amino acids. Trimming left V 10 bases short and J 1 base short, with 13 bases between. Per germline, CDR1 MNHEY and CDR2 SVGAGI. The CDR3 sequence: CATLGGWNTEAFF. The CDR3 bases are TGTGCCACCCTGGGAGGGTGGAACACTGAAGCTTTCTTT.

Concerning this clone itself: Other DNA sequences of this sample code for an identical CDR3. The chain employs TRBV7-9 and TRBJ1-1, with D possibly matching TRBD1 (6 bases). The length of the CDR3 is 14 residues. V was trimmed by 4 bases and J by 0 bases, leaving 9 bases between them. CDR1 is SEHNR and CDR2 is FQNEAQ in the germline V gene (reference sequence). The DNA of the CDR3 is TGTGCCAGCAGCTCGGACAGAATGAACACTGAAGCTTTCTTT. Translation gives CASSSDRMNTEAFF.

The CDR3 nucleotides are TGTGCCAGCAGCCAGACGGTAACGATGAACTACGAAGCTTTCTTT. It is translated as CASSQTVTMNYEAFF. The chain couples TRBV14 to TRBJ1-1; D is uncertain. Trimming took 3 bases from V and 8 from J, leaving 19 bases between them. This CDR3 has 15 residues. Germline V gene data show CDR1 as SGHDN and CDR2 as FVKESK.

The rearrangement links TRBV11-2 to TRBJ1-5; D is undetermined. CDR1 and CDR2 (germline): SGHAT, FQNNGV. CDR3 length: 14 amino acids. The V and J ends lost 1 base and 3 bases respectively, with 7 bases between them. In DNA form, the CDR3 reads TGTGCCAGCAGCTTAGGGCAGGACAATCAGCCCCAGCATTTT. Encoded protein: CASSLGQDNQPQHF.

V gene TRBV15 combines with J gene TRBJ2-7; maybe TRBD2 (5 bases). V was shortened by 8 bases and J by 0 bases, with 17 bases between the two germline ends. CDR3 length: 15 residues. CDR1 and CDR2 from the germline V gene are LNHNV and YYDKDF (reference sequence). In DNA form, the CDR3 reads TGTGCCACCGCCATAGTCCCGGGGAGCTCCTACGAGCAGTACTTC. Encoded protein: CATAIVPGSSYEQYF.

This chain uses TRBV6-5 with TRBJ2-3; tentatively, D is TRBD1 (5 bases). The CDR3 covers 13 residues. The V gene's germline CDR1 is MNHEY and CDR2 SVGAGI. V was trimmed by 9 bases and J by 5 bases, leaving 15 bases between them. CDR3 residues: CASQTTVRDTQYF. CDR3 DNA sequence: TGTGCCAGTCAAACGACAGTCAGAGATACGCAGTATTTT.

This clone has a single count. The CDR3 sequence: CASFRTGGTVETQYF. In DNA form, the CDR3 reads TGTGCCAGCTTCCGGACAGGGGGAACGGTGGAGACCCAGTACTTC. This chain joins TRBV6-5 and TRBJ2-5; the match to TRBD1 covers 10 bases. V lost 8 bases, J lost 5 bases, and 11 bases stayed unmatched. Germline lookup yields CDR1 MNHEY and CDR2 SVGAGI. There are 15 residues in the CDR3.

This rearrangement joins TRBV30 to TRBJ2-3, with 11 bases that match TRBD2. Germline V gives CDR1 GTSNPN, CDR2 SVGIG (reference sequence). This CDR3 contains 18 residues. The V gene end was trimmed by 3 bases and the J gene end by 5 bases; junction bases not matched to a gene: 16. The CDR3 DNA follows: TGTGCCTGGAGGGGCGTTCTAGCGGGAGGAGTTGTCAGAGATACGCAGTATTTT. Translating it yields CAWRGVLAGGVVRDTQYF.

The genes are TRBV2 and TRBJ1-4, with D possibly TRBD1 on 5 matching bases. V was trimmed by 4 bases and J by 12 bases, leaving 6 bases between them. The length of the CDR3 is 10 residues. CDR1 is SNHLY, CDR2 FYNNEI, per germline. The CDR3 region has the DNA TGTGCCAGCAGTGGGGGGGAACTGTTTTTT. Translated, it gives CASSGGELFF.

The J gene is TRBJ1-1, the V gene TRBV7-8; 7 positions match TRBD1. The germline CDR1 and CDR2 sequences are SGHVS and FQNEAQ. This CDR3 comprises 18 residues. J gave up 3 bases and V 5 bases, and 18 bases lay outside the gene matches. DNA for the CDR3: TGTGCCAGCAGCCCTCACCCACAGGGGATTATCGTCTACACTGAAGCTTTCTTT. The encoded protein is CASSPHPQGIIVYTEAFF.

The chain recombines TRBV20-1 with TRBJ2-1; no clear D gene. The CDR3 is made up of 11 amino acids. Germline V gene sequence: CDR1 DFQATT, CDR2 SNEGSKA (reference sequence). Between the trimmed V and J ends, which lost 0 bases and 15 bases, there was a span of 12 bases. Here the CDR3 reads CSARDRLGLFF. The CDR3 bases are TGCAGTGCTAGAGATAGGCTAGGCTTGTTCTTC.

With respect to this clone: This same CDR3 is encoded by further DNA sequences in the sample. The chain is built from TRBV9 and TRBJ2-7; the D gene is possibly TRBD1 (6 bases). Germline V gene data show CDR1 as SGDLS and CDR2 as YYNGEE. The V end lost 0 bases, the J end lost 7 bases, and 11 bases lay between the germline ends. CDR3 length: 13 amino acids. CDR3: CASSVGGPREQYF. In nucleotides, the CDR3 is TGTGCCAGCAGCGTAGGGGGGCCCCGTGAGCAGTACTTC.

The rearrangement uses TRBV7-9 and TRBJ2-1, with TRBD1 matching 10 bases. This CDR3 has 16 amino acids. Trimming cost V 5 bases and J 9 bases; bases outside gene matches: 13. CDR1 and CDR2 (germline): SEHNR, FQNEAQ (reference sequence). CDR3 protein: CASSLTGTGVSGEQFF. CDR3 coding DNA: TGTGCCAGCAGCCTAACCGGGACAGGGGTGTCGGGTGAGCAGTTCTTC.

This rearrangement joins TRBV5-6 to TRBJ1-2; perhaps TRBD1 as D (5 bases). This CDR3 contains 16 residues. V was trimmed by 0 bases and J by 3 bases, leaving 15 bases between them. CDR1 and CDR2 (germline): SGHDT, YYEEEE. The CDR3 sequence: CASSLDRREVYYGYTF. Here the CDR3 DNA reads TGTGCCAGCAGCTTGGATCGCAGGGAGGTGTACTATGGCTACACCTTC.